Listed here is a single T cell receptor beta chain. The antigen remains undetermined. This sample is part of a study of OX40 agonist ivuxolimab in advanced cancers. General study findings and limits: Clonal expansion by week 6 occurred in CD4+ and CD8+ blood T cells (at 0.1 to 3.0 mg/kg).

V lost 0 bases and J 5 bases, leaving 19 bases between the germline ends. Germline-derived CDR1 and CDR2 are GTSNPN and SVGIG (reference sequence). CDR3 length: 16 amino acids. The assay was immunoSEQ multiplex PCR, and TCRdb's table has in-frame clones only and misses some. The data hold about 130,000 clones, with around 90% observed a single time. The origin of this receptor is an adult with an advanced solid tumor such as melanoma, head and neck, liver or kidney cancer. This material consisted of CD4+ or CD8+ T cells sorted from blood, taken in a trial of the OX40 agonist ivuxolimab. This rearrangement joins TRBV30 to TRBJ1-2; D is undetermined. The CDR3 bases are TGTGCCTGGAGTGTATCTTTCGGAGCGATTCCGTATGGCTACACCTTC. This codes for CAWSVSFGAIPYGYTF.